This TCR beta chain was observed in a study of blood T cell repertoires in COVID-19. Study context: Acute-phase and convalescent COVID-19 samples originated in the United States, Italy and Spain. Sources were T cells, B-cell-depleted T cells, or PBMCs; the material itself was cDNA or gDNA.

Profiled with immunoSEQ multiplex PCR; TCRdb holds only in-frame clones, not every one. The data show about 220,000 clones, with under 90% seen just once and about 20% held by the top ten. This clone was seen just once. The CDR3 length is 17 residues. V lost 8 bases to trimming and J lost 2 bases, with 24 bases between them. Per germline, CDR1 SGHAT and CDR2 FQNNGV. The sample comprised peripheral blood. The J gene is TRBJ1-2, the V gene TRBV11-2; the D gene is possibly TRBD1 (6 bases). The sequence was collected from a man younger than 40 with active or convalescent COVID-19. CDR3 amino acids: CASPLGGQTNSNYGYTF. In DNA, the CDR3 is TGTGCCAGCCCCCTCGGAGGACAGACCAATTCAAACTATGGCTACACCTTC.